This TCR beta chain stems from a study of CD8+CD57+ T cells in acquired aplastic anemia (dated by TCRdb to between 2017 and 2018). About the full investigation: DNA extracted from sorted CD4+ and CD8+ cells had a mean of about 3 ug, with a range of about 0.18 to 27.4 ug. CD8+CD57+ expansion was defined as frequency above the mean frequency observed in healthy subjects.

Via the germline V gene (reference sequence), CDR1 is DFQATT and CDR2 SNEGSKA. V has 5 bases trimmed and J has 3 bases trimmed; junction bases matching no gene number 6. Taken from cysteine to phenylalanine, the CDR3 has 15 residues. The sequence is cut down to CDR3 DNA, 45 bases in frame from base 1. Patients chosen for sequencing had shown expansion of CD8+CD57+ cells by flow cytometry. All patients had severe acquired aplastic anemia diagnosed by International Study of Aplastic Anemia and Agranulocytosis and Camitta criteria. No therapy had been received by the patients at the time of blood sampling. The study deep-sequenced TCR repertoires of sorted CD4+ and CD8+ blood T cells from severe aplastic anemia patients and healthy subjects. Patients were enrolled under clinicaltrials.gov protocols 00001620, 01623167, 00001397, 00071045, 00081523 and 00961064 in the USA. Ficoll-Paque density gradient centrifugation was used to isolate peripheral blood mononuclear cells. Before DNA extraction, CD4+ and CD8+ T cells were sorted by FACS or by magnetic beads.

Results the study describes overall, beyond this receptor: Between patients and healthy controls, no significant difference in CD8+ Simpson's diversity was found (P=0.060). Although twenty-nine CD8+ CDR3 sequences were shared by patients and controls, these sequences appeared highly expressed in patients and within the immunodominant clones of patients.

TCR beta VDJ combination and CDR3 sequence profiling used genomic DNA as the template. An Illumina HiSeq 2000 was used for TCR repertoire sequencing. The paper's data handling went like this. Repertoires were assessed using TRBV/TRBJ rearrangement plots, CDR3 size and DJ length profiles, and Simpson's diversity index. Whichever DNA sequence was most abundant in the deep sequencing data was defined as the immunodominant clone. CDR3 amino acid sequences were checked for sharing across subjects and were also compared against the VDJdb database and published repertoires. The public reads were reprocessed in TCRdb via fastp at Q25 and MiXCR, keeping in-frame beta chains. Rows with a matching CDR3 protein are joined into one entry that keeps the most common DNA and genes. The V and J calls reflect TCRdb's pipeline rather than the authors' work. The sample table shows 100,000 to 150,000 distinct CDR3 sequences, and approximately 40% are seen once. The top ten hold roughly 2.7% of the sample.

Points on this clonotype: No cognate antigen has been identified for it. Per-base quality was not reported, and no clone a single base away is much larger than it.

The TCR was taken from a human donor with aplastic anemia. Sequences were obtained from sorted CD4+, CD8+, or CD8+CD57+ T cells (not recorded which) from PBMCs. This receptor chain uses TRBV20-1 and TRBJ2-1; 11 bases in the middle match TRBD2. The CDR3 is CSAPGLAAIYNEQFF. The nucleotides are TGCAGTGCTCCGGGACTAGCGGCTATCTACAATGAGCAGTTCTTC.